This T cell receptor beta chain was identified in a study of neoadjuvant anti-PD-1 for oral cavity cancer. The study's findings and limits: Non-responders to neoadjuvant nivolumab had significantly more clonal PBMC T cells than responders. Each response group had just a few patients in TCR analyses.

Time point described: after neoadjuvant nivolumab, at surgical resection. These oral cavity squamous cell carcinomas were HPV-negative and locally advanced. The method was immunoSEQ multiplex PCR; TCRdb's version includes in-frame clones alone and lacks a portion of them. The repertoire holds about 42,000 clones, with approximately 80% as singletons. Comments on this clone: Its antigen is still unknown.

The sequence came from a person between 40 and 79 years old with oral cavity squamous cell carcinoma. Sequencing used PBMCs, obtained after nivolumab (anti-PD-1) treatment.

CDR3 sequence: CAISEEFSGSNEQFF. The CDR3 bases are TGTGCCATCAGTGAGGAATTTTCGGGATCCAATGAGCAGTTCTTC. This rearrangement joins TRBV10-3 to TRBJ2-1; a weak D match, TRBD2 (5 bases). Trimming pared 2 bases from V and 6 bases from J, leaving 14 bases between. Looked up from germline, CDR1 is ENHRY and CDR2 is SYGVKD. There are 15 residues in the CDR3.